The entry below gives a single TCR beta chain sequence along with its context. The antigen remains undetermined. This sample stems from a study of shared clonotypes between healthy human individuals. Findings of the study overall: It was observed that 5% to 6.5% of naive CD4 clonotypes were shared across a handful of donors.

Naive CD8 populations comprised CD45RO-negative cells positively selected for CCR7, excluding terminally differentiated effector memory CD45RA+ cells. The donors, all of them Caucasian adults, lived in Nashville, Tennessee. Germline CDR1 and CDR2: MDHEN and SYDVKM. This CDR3 region has 20 residues. With 3 bases removed from V and 6 bases from J, the gap between germline ends came to 30 bases. Here immunoSEQ multiplex PCR was the method, and the copy in TCRdb shows in-frame clones only, minus some. Among about 580,000 clones listed, more than 95% were seen once. Sequenced: naive CD8+ T cells sorted from blood. This receptor was identified in a man aged 30 to 45 in good health. The rearrangement joins TRBV28 to TRBJ1-5; D ambiguous. This chain's CDR3 is CASSFQGGFDGVAEGQPQHF. The CDR3 DNA reads as TGTGCCAGCAGTTTCCAAGGAGGTTTTGACGGGGTGGCTGAGGGTCAGCCCCAGCATTTT.